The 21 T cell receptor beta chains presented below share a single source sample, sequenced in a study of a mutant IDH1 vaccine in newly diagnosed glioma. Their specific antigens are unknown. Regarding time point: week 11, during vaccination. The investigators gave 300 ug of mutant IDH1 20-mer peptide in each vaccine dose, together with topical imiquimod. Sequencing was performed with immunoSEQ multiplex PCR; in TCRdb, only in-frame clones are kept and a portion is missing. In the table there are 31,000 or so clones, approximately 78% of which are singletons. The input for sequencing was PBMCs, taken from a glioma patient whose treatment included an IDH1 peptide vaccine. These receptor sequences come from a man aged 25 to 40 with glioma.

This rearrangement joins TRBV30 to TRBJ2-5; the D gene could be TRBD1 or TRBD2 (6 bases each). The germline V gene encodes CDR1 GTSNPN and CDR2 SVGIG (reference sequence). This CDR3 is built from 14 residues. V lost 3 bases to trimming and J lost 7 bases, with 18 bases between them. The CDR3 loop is CAWRRNRDLGTQYF. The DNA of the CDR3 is TGTGCCTGGAGGCGAAACAGGGACTTAGGGACCCAGTACTTC.

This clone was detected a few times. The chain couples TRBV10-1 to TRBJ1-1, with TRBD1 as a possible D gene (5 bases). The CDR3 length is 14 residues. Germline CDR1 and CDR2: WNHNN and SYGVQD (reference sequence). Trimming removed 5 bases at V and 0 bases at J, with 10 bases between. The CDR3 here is CASSTDSLNTEAFF. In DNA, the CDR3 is TGCGCCAGCAGTACCGACAGTCTGAACACTGAAGCTTTCTTT.

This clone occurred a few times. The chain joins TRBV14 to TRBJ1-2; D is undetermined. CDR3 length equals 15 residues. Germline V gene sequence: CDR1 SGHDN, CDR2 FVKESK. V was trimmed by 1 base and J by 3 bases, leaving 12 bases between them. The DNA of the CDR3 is TGTGCCAGCAGCCAAGTCCTTGAGCAGGACTATGGCTACACCTTC. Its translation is CASSQVLEQDYGYTF.

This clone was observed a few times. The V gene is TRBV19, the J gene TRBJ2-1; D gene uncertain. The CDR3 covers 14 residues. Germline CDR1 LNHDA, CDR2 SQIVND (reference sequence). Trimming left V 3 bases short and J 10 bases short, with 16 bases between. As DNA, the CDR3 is TGTGCCAGTAGTATTGGGGTGAACAATGGCGAGCAGTTCTTC. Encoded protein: CASSIGVNNGEQFF.

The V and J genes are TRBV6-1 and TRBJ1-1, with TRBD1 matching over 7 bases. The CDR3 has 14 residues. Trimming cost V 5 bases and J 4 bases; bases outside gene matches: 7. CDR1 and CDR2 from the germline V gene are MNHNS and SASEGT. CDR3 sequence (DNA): TGTGCCAGCAGTTCGGACAGGTTAGGCACTGAAGCTTTCTTT. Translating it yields CASSSDRLGTEAFF.

The CDR3 DNA is TGTGCCAGCAGCTTGCCCGCCAATTCACCCCTCCACTTT. This gives the protein CASSLPANSPLHF. J is TRBJ1-6 and V is TRBV5-6; D is unclear. In germline, CDR1 is SGHDT, CDR2 YYEEEE. V gave up 1 base and J gave up 7 bases, with 6 bases separating them. The CDR3 covers 13 residues. The complete variable domain, with remaining parts taken from reference TRBV5-6 and TRBJ1-6, reads DAGVTQSPTHLIKTRGQQVTLRCSPKSGHDTVSWYQQALGQGPQFIFQYYEEEERQRGNFPDRFSGHQFPNYSSELNVNALLLGDSALYLCASSLPANSPLHFGNGTRLTVT.

The CDR3 coding sequence is TGTGCCAGCAGCGACCAGTGGAATGGCTACACCTTC. This gives the protein CASSDQWNGYTF. The chain carries TRBV13 and TRBJ1-2; no clear D. V was cut by 5 bases and J by 6 bases, with 10 bases left in between. The germline V gene has CDR1 PRHDT and CDR2 FYEKMQ (reference sequence). The CDR3 runs to 12 residues.

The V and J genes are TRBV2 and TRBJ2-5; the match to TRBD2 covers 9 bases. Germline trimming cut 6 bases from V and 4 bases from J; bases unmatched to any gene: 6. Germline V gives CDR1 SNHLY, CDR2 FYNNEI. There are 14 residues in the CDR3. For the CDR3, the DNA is TGTGCCAGCAGCCCGGCTAGCGGGGTAGAGACCCAGTACTTC. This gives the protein CASSPASGVETQYF.

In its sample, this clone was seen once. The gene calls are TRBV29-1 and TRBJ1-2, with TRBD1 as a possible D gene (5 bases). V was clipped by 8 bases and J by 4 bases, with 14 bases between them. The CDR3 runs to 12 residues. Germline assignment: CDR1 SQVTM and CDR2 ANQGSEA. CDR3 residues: CSSRDGAYGYTF. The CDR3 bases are TGCAGCAGCCGGGACGGTGCCTATGGCTACACCTTC.

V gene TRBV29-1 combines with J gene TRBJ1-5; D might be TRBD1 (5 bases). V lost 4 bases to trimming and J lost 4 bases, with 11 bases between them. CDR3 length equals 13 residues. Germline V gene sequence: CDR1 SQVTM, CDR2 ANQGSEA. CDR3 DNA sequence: TGCAGCGTTGGGGGGAACAAGAATCAGCCCCAGCATTTT. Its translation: CSVGGNKNQPQHF.

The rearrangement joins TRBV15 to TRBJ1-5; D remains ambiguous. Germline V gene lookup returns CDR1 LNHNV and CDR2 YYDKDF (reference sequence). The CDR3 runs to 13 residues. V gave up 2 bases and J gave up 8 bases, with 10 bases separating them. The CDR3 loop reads CATSRSRWEPQHF. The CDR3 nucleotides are TGTGCCACCAGCAGATCCCGGTGGGAGCCCCAGCATTTT.

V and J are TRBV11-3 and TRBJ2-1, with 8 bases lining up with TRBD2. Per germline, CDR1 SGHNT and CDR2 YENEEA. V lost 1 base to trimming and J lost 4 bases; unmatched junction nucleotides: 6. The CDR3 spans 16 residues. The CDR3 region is CASSLGLAGVYNEQFF. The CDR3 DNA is TGTGCCAGCAGCTTAGGGCTAGCGGGCGTTTACAATGAGCAGTTCTTC.

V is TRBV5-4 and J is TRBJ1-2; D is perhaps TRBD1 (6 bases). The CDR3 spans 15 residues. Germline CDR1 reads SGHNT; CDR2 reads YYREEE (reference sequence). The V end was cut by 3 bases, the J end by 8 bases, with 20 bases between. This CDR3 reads CASSSLQGSRDGYTF. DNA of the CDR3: TGTGCCAGCAGCTCTCTACAGGGATCGAGGGACGGCTACACCTTC.

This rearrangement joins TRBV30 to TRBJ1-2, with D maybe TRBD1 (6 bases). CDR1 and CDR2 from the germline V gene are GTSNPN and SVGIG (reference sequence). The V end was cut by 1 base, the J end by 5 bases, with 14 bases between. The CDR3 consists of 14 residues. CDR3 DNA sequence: TGTGCCTGGAGTGGTAAAGGAGGGGGATATGGCTACACCTTC. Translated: CAWSGKGGGYGYTF.

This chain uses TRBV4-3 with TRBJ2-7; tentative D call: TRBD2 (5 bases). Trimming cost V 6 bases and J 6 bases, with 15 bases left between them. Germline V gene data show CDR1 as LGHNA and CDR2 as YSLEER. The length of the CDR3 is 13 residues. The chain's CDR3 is CASSPGGTREQYF. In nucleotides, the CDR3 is TGCGCCAGCAGTCCAGGAGGAACTCGCGAGCAGTACTTC.

The DNA of the CDR3 is TGTGCCAGCAGCATAGACAGGGAAGCGCAGTATTTT. Its protein product is CASSIDREAQYF. The genes are TRBV5-4 and TRBJ2-3; the match to TRBD1 covers 7 bases. Germline V gene data show CDR1 as SGHNT and CDR2 as YYREEE (reference sequence). Germline trimming cut 4 bases from V and 10 bases from J; bases unmatched to any gene: 6. The CDR3 sequence is 12 residues long.

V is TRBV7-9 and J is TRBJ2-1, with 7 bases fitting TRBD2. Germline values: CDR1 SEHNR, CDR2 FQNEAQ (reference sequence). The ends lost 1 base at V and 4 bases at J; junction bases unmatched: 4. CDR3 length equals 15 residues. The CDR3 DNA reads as TGTGCCAGCAGCTTAGGGGCGGGGGAGTACAATGAGCAGTTCTTC. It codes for CASSLGAGEYNEQFF. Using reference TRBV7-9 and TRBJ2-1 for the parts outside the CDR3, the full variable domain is DTGVSQNPRHKITKRGQNVTFRCDPISEHNRLYWYRQTLGQGPEFLTYFQNEAQLEKSRLLSDRFSAERPKGSFSTLEIQRTEQGDSAMYLCASSLGAGEYNEQFFGPGTRLTVL.

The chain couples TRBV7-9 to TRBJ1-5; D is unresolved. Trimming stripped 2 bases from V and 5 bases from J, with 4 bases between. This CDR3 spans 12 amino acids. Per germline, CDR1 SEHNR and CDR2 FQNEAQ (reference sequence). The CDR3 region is CASSLQDQPQHF. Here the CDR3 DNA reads TGTGCCAGCAGCTTACAGGATCAGCCCCAGCATTTT. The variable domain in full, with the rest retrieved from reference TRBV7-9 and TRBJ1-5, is DTGVSQNPRHKITKRGQNVTFRCDPISEHNRLYWYRQTLGQGPEFLTYFQNEAQLEKSRLLSDRFSAERPKGSFSTLEIQRTEQGDSAMYLCASSLQDQPQHFGDGTRLSIL.

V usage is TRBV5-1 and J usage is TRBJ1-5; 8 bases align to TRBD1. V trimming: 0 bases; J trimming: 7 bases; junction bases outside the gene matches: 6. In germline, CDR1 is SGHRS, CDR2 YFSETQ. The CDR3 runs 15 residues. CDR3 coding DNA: TGCGCCAGCAGCTTGGAGGCAGGGGGCGACCAGCCCCAGCATTTT. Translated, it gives CASSLEAGGDQPQHF.

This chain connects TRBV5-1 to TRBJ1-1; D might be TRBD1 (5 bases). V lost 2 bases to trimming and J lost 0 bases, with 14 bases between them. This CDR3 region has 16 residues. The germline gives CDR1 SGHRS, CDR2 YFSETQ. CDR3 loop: CASSFTPDRLNTEAFF. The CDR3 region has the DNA TGCGCCAGCAGCTTCACTCCCGACAGACTGAACACTGAAGCTTTCTTT.

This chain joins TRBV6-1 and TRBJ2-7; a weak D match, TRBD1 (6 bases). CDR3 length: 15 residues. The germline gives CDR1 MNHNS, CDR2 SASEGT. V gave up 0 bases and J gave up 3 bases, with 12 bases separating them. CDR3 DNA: TGTGCCAGCAGTGAAGCGCTCGCAGGGGACTACGAGCAGTACTTC. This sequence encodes CASSEALAGDYEQYF.